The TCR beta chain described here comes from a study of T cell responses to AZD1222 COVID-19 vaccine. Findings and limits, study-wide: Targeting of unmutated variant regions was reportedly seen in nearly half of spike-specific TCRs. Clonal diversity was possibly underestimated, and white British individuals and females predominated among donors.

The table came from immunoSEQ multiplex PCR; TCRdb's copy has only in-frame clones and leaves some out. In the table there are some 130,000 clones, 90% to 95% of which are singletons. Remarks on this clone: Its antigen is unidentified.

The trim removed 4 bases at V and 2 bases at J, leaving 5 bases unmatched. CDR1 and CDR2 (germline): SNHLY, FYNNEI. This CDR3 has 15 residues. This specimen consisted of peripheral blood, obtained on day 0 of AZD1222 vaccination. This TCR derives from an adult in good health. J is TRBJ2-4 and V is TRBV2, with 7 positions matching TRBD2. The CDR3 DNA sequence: TGTGCCAGCAGTGTCGAACTAGCGCCCAAAAACATTCAGTACTTC. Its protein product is CASSVELAPKNIQYF.